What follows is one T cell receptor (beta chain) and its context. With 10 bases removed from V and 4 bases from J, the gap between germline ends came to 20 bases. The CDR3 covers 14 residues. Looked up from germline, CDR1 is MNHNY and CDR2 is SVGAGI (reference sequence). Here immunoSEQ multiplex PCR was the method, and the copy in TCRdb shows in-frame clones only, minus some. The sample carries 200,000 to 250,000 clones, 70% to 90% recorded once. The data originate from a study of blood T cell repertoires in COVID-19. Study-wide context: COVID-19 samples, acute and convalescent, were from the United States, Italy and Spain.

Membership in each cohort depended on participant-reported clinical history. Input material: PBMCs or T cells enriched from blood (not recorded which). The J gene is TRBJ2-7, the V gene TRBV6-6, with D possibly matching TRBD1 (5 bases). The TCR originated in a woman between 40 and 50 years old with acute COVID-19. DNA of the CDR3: TGTGCCACTGGGGCGACGGCCCCTCCATACGAGCAGTACTTC. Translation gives CATGATAPPYEQYF.